The clone carrying this T cell receptor (beta chain) has a count of ten or more. Its antigen is undetermined. The sample comes from a study of T cell repertoires in cytomegalovirus infection. Looking at the study overall: CMV infection plus the matching HLA type was flagged by public TCR beta signatures.

TCRdb re-called the reads with MiXCR, one entry per CDR3 protein. Of 650,000 to 850,000 distinct CDR3 sequences in the sample, roughly 28% were seen once. General observations from the study: Cumulative frequency (of public TCR beta family members) identified carriers of CMV plus the relevant HLA.

V gave up 1 base and J gave up 8 bases, with 15 bases separating them. Germline V lookup: CDR1 SGHTA, CDR2 FQGNSA. The CDR3 runs to 15 residues. The origin of this receptor is a human donor in good health (CMV status not recorded). Some clones in this sample may be carry-over from other donors' samples. J is TRBJ2-1 and V is TRBV7-2; a weak D match, TRBD2 (7 bases). Sequenced material: cultured CD8+ T cells from PBMCs, taken from culture after CMV antigen stimulation. The CDR3 is CASSLGGGPEYEQFF. The CDR3 DNA follows: TGTGCCAGCAGCTTAGGGGGGGGGCCCGAGTATGAGCAGTTCTTC.